This TCR beta chain was sequenced during a study of shared clonotypes between healthy human individuals. Across the whole study: The study drew on a couple of women and a few men aged 18 to 49 as donors.

The study separated CD4+ cells into CD45RA+ naive and CD45RA-negative memory subsets. Regarding this clone: Its antigen is not known.

In germline, CDR1 is SGHVT, CDR2 SQSDAQ. The CDR3 sequence is 20 residues long. J lost 0 bases, V lost 4 bases, and 17 bases had no gene match. Here immunoSEQ multiplex PCR was the method, and the copy in TCRdb shows in-frame clones only, minus some. The sample yields approximately 700,000 clones, roughly 73% seen once. Points from the study as a whole: Sampling included only blood; tissue repertoires likely differ. Naive subsets tended to show greater estimated richness than memory subsets.

The sample comprised memory CD4+ T cells sorted from blood. Noted subset: CD45RA-negative fraction. This receptor was taken from a woman under 40 in good health. V is TRBV7-4 and J is TRBJ1-5, with TRBD1 matching over 8 bases. The CDR3 DNA is TGTGCCAGCAGCTCAGCCCGGTACTTACGGACAGGGAATAGCAATCAGCCCCAGCATTTT. It specifies CASSSARYLRTGNSNQPQHF. Variable domain in full (rest from reference TRBV7-4 and TRBJ1-5): GAGVSQSPRYKVAKRGRDVALRCDSISGHVTLYWYRQTLGQGSEVLTYSQSDAQRDKSGRPSGRFSAERPERSVSTLKIQRTEQGDSAVYLCASSSARYLRTGNSNQPQHFGDGTRLSIL.